The 18 T cell receptor beta chains listed next were all sequenced from one sample in a study of beta chain features in type 1 diabetes. Study-level points and caveats: Significant though moderate, a shortening of TCRB CDR3s appeared in all four CD4+ subsets of Type 1 diabetes patients.

For these TCRs, the target antigens are not known. Every bit of the isolated RNA underwent reverse transcription, so sequencing read expressed TCRB transcripts. This table comes from immunoSEQ multiplex PCR, and its TCRdb copy is limited to in-frame clones, with some not included. The sample lists around 360,000 clones; over 9.5% were seen once. Sequenced: naive CD4+ T cells from blood. These TCRs come from a woman aged 18-35 years with type 1 diabetes.

This clone occurred a few times. The gene calls are TRBV7-2 and TRBJ1-5, with D possibly TRBD1 on 5 matching bases. This CDR3 is built from 14 residues. Germline CDR1 reads SGHTA; CDR2 reads FQGNSA. Deletions cut 5 bases from V and 2 bases from J, with 10 bases between. The CDR3 bases are TGTGCCAGCAGCCCCTCCAGGGGCAATCAGCCCCAGCATTTT. Amino acid sequence: CASSPSRGNQPQHF.

This clone was recorded a few times. V gene TRBV19 combines with J gene TRBJ1-1, with 8 bases lining up with TRBD1. From germline, CDR1 is LNHDA and CDR2 SQIVND (reference sequence). V trimming: 1 base; J trimming: 2 bases; junction bases outside the gene matches: 3. This CDR3 is built from 15 residues. CDR3 bases: TGTGCCAGTAGTATAGGCGGGACAGGAAACACTGAAGCTTTCTTT. Translating it yields CASSIGGTGNTEAFF. Combining the CDR3 with reference TRBV19 and TRBJ1-1 gives the whole variable domain DGGITQSPKYLFRKEGQNVTLSCEQNLNHDAMYWYRQDPGQGLRLIYYSQIVNDFQKGDIAEGYSVSREKKESFPLTVTSAQKNPTAFYLCASSIGGTGNTEAFFGQGTRLTVV.

The chain is built from TRBV30 and TRBJ2-3; D uncertain. The CDR3 covers 15 residues. V was trimmed by 3 bases and J by 2 bases, leaving 15 bases between them. Germline V gene lookup returns CDR1 GTSNPN and CDR2 SVGIG (reference sequence). The CDR3 sequence: CAWSAALRNTDTQYF. CDR3 sequence (DNA): TGTGCCTGGAGCGCGGCCCTGAGGAACACAGATACGCAGTATTTT. Drawing the rest from reference TRBV30 and TRBJ2-3, the complete variable domain is SQTIHQWPATLVQPVGSPLSLECTVEGTSNPNLYWYRQAAGRGLQLLFYSVGIGQISSEVPQNLSASRPQDRQFILSSKKLLLSDSGFYLCAWSAALRNTDTQYFGPGTRLTVL.

The V and J genes are TRBV27 and TRBJ1-1, with 9 bases identical to TRBD1. Germline V lookup: CDR1 MNHEY, CDR2 SMNVEV (reference sequence). Unmatched junction bases numbered 9, after V lost 7 bases and J lost 6 bases. The CDR3 has 14 amino acids. CDR3: CASKMGQGGSEAFF. CDR3 bases: TGTGCCAGCAAGATGGGACAGGGTGGCTCTGAAGCTTTCTTT.

The gene calls are TRBV9 and TRBJ2-4; D is uncertain. The CDR3 is 12 amino acids. Trimming stripped 5 bases from V and 5 bases from J, with 8 bases between. Germline-derived CDR1 and CDR2 are SGDLS and YYNGEE. The DNA for the CDR3 is TGTGCCAGCAGTACCCGGGAAAACATTCAGTACTTC. Its translation: CASSTRENIQYF.

This clone was seen a few times. V is TRBV19 and J is TRBJ2-1; 7 bases fit TRBD2. The CDR3 length is 16 residues. J gave up 2 bases and V 3 bases, and 7 bases lay outside the gene matches. Germline V gives CDR1 LNHDA, CDR2 SQIVND (reference sequence). In DNA form, the CDR3 reads TGTGCCAGTAGTATGGGAGGGTATCGAACCTACAATGAGCAGTTCTTC. Translated: CASSMGGYRTYNEQFF.

The genes are TRBV30 and TRBJ1-1; TRBD1 matches 7 bases. CDR1 and CDR2 (germline): GTSNPN, SVGIG (reference sequence). The V and J ends lost 2 bases and 8 bases, in that order; junction bases with no gene match: 5. The CDR3 extends over 12 amino acids. DNA of the CDR3: TGTGCCTGGAGTCCCGGACAGGAAGAAGCTTTCTTT. It codes for CAWSPGQEEAFF.

V usage is TRBV28 and J usage is TRBJ2-7; the match to TRBD1 covers 7 bases. CDR3 size: 12 residues. Germline CDR1 reads MDHEN; CDR2 reads SYDVKM. The V segment lost 3 bases and the J segment 6 bases; nucleotides outside the gene matches: 2. CDR3 coding DNA: TGTGCCAGCAGTTTCCAGGGGGTCGAGCAGTACTTC. This translates into CASSFQGVEQYF.

This clone showed up just a few times. This chain connects TRBV7-3 to TRBJ2-7; a possible D gene is TRBD2 (5 bases). CDR3 length: 13 amino acids. Germline V gene lookup returns CDR1 SGHTA and CDR2 FQGTGA. V lost 1 base, J lost 3 bases, and 7 bases lay in between. The CDR3 nucleotides read TGTGCCAGCAGCTTAAGGGGAGACTACGAGCAGTACTTC. Translating gives CASSLRGDYEQYF.

This clone was observed a few times. This rearrangement joins TRBV19 to TRBJ2-3, with TRBD2 matching over 7 bases. V gave up 10 bases and J gave up 5 bases; unmatched junction bases: 12. The CDR3 is 14 amino acids. Germline assignment: CDR1 LNHDA and CDR2 SQIVND (reference sequence). The CDR3 reads CATQGAGAGDTQYF. The CDR3 region has the DNA TGTGCCACCCAAGGGGCGGGAGCTGGAGATACGCAGTATTTT. The whole variable domain, filled in from reference TRBV19 and TRBJ2-3, reads DGGITQSPKYLFRKEGQNVTLSCEQNLNHDAMYWYRQDPGQGLRLIYYSQIVNDFQKGDIAEGYSVSREKKESFPLTVTSAQKNPTAFYLCATQGAGAGDTQYFGPGTRLTVL.

CDR3 protein: CSAGQGAYNEQFF. CDR3 DNA sequence: TGCAGCGCAGGACAGGGGGCCTACAATGAGCAGTTCTTC. V and J are TRBV29-1 and TRBJ2-1; TRBD1 agrees at 10 bases. The V gene's germline CDR1 is SQVTM and CDR2 ANQGSEA. After removal of 7 bases from V and 2 bases from J, the junction contained 2 bases not matched to a gene. The CDR3 consists of 13 residues.

V is TRBV7-2 and J is TRBJ2-7; TRBD2 is a possible D gene (6 bases). The length of the CDR3 is 15 residues. Germline assignment: CDR1 SGHTA and CDR2 FQGNSA. Between the trimmed V and J ends, which lost 6 bases and 2 bases, there was a span of 17 bases. The CDR3 loop reads CASRGGRLTTYEQYF. The CDR3 nucleotides read TGTGCCAGCAGGGGGGGACGGTTGACAACCTACGAGCAGTACTTC. Filled out from reference TRBV7-2 and TRBJ2-7, the complete variable domain reads GAGVSQSPSNKVTEKGKDVELRCDPISGHTALYWYRQSLGQGLEFLIYFQGNSAPDKSGLPSDRFSAERTGGSVSTLTIQRTQQEDSAVYLCASRGGRLTTYEQYFGPGTRLTVT.

Note on this clone: This same CDR3 is encoded by further DNA sequences in the sample. The chain employs TRBV29-1 and TRBJ2-1, with TRBD2 identical over 7 bases. Germline V lookup: CDR1 SQVTM, CDR2 ANQGSEA. The ends lost 3 bases at V and 0 bases at J; junction bases unmatched: 2. The CDR3 spans 14 residues. The DNA of the CDR3 is TGCAGCGTTGACGGGGGGAGCTCCTACAATGAGCAGTTCTTC. Translated, it gives CSVDGGSSYNEQFF.

The chain has TRBV5-1 and TRBJ2-7, with 7 bases identical to TRBD2. Per the germline V gene, CDR1 is SGHRS and CDR2 is YFSETQ. CDR3 length equals 19 residues. Trimming removed 0 bases from V and 0 bases from J; junction bases left unmatched: 15. The CDR3 bases are TGCGCCAGCAGCTTGGCGGCCGGCGGGAGTAAATTCAGCTCCTACGAGCAGTACTTC. Translation gives CASSLAAGGSKFSSYEQYF.

This clone was counted a few times. The V gene is TRBV19, the J gene TRBJ2-7; D may be TRBD2 (5 bases). Per the germline V gene, CDR1 is LNHDA and CDR2 is SQIVND (reference sequence). V was cut by 3 bases and J by 0 bases, with 21 bases left in between. This CDR3 region has 18 residues. Here the CDR3 DNA reads TGTGCCAGTAGTATTGACCGGGATCTTACGGGCTTCTCCTACGAGCAGTACTTC. This translates into CASSIDRDLTGFSYEQYF.

V usage is TRBV5-1 and J usage is TRBJ1-2; D possibly corresponds to TRBD1 (6 bases). This CDR3 contains 15 residues. CDR1 is SGHRS, CDR2 YFSETQ, per germline. V shed 4 bases and J shed 2 bases, with 15 bases lying between them. The CDR3 DNA sequence: TGCGCCAGCAGCCCTGGGGACACCGGAAACTATGGCTACACCTTC. Its protein is CASSPGDTGNYGYTF.

The chain uses TRBV5-1 and TRBJ2-2; tentative D call: TRBD2 (5 bases). Per germline, CDR1 SGHRS and CDR2 YFSETQ. The CDR3 loop spans 14 amino acids. The V gene lost 0 bases and the J gene lost 5 bases, with 8 bases spanning the gap. The CDR3 reads CASSLAWETGELFF. In nucleotides, the CDR3 is TGCGCCAGCAGCTTGGCATGGGAGACCGGGGAGCTGTTTTTT.

The V gene is TRBV7-9, the J gene TRBJ1-1; a weak D match, TRBD1 (5 bases). The CDR3 length is 14 residues. Germline lookup yields CDR1 SEHNR and CDR2 FQNEAQ (reference sequence). The V end was cut by 3 bases, the J end by 3 bases, with 11 bases between. CDR3 sequence: CASSFRSGDTEAFF. The CDR3 bases are TGTGCCAGCAGCTTCCGCTCGGGGGACACTGAAGCTTTCTTT.